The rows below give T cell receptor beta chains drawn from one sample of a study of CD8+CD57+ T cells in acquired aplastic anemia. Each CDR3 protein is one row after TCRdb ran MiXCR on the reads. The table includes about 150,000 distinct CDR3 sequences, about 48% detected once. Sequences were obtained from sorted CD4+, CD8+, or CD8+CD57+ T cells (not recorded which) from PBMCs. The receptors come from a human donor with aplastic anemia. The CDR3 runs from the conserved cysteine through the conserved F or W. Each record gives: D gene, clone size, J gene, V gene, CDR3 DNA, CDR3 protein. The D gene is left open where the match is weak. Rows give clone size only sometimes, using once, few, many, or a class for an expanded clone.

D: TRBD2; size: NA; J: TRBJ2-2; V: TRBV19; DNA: TGTGCCAGTAGTCCCCTGGTAGGGACTAGCGGGGACACCGGGGAGCTGTTTTTT; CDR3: CASSPLVGTSGDTGELFF
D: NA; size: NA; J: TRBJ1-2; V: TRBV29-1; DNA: TGCAGCGCTGGTCGGGGGGACTATGGCTACACCTTC; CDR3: CSAGRGDYGYTF
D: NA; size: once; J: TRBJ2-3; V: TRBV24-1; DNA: TGTGCCACCAGTGAAGTTTCAAACTCGCAATGGGATACGCAGTATTTT; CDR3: CATSEVSNSQWDTQYF
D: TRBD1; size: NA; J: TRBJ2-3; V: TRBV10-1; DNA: TGCGCCAGCAGTGGCGGGACAGGGGCAGATACGCAGTATTTT; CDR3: CASSGGTGADTQYF
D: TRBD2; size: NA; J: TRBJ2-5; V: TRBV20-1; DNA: TGCAGTCCCCCGAGTAGCGGGGGCCCCGAATCTCAGACCCAGTACTTC; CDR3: CSPPSSGGPESQTQYF
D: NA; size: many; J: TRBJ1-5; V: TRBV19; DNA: TGTGCCAGTAGCATGACCGGGCCCCAGCATTTT; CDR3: CASSMTGPQHF
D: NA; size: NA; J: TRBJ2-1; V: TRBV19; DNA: TGTGCCAGTAGTATGGGGGGCAATGAGCAGTTCTTC; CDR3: CASSMGGNEQFF
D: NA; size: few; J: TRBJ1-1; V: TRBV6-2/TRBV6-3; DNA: TGTGCCAGCTCAAAAATAGGGCCAGGGGCGAACACTGAAGCTTTCTTT; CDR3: CASSKIGPGANTEAFF
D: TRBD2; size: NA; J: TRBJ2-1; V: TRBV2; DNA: TGTGCCAGCAGTGTTCAAGCGGGGGGGCACAATGAGCAGTTCTTC; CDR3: CASSVQAGGHNEQFF
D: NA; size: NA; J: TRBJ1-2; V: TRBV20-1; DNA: TGCAGTGCTAGAGATCCGGGGGGAGCTAACTATGGCTACACCTTC; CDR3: CSARDPGGANYGYTF
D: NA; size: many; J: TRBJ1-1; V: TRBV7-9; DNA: TGTGCCAGCAGCACGAGTCAGAGGGATGAAGCTTTCTTT; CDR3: CASSTSQRDEAFF
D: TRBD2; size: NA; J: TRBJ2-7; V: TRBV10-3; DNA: TGTGCCAGCCGGGCCGGGACTAACGAGCAGTACTTC; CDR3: CASRAGTNEQYF
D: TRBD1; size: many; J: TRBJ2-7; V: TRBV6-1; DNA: TGTGCCAGCAGTCCGACTTCCGGGACAGGGAGGTACGAGCAGTACTTC; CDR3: CASSPTSGTGRYEQYF
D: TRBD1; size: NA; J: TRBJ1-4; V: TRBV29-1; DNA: TGCAGCGTTGTGGGACAGAATGAAAAACTGTTTTTT; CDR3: CSVVGQNEKLFF
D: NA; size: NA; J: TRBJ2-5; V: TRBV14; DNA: TGTGCCAGCAGCCAATACCCCCTCGGCGGTAGGGAGACCCAGTACTTC; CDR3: CASSQYPLGGRETQYF
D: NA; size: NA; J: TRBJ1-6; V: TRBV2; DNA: TGTGCCAGTAGCGCCCCCCGGGACCGGAATTCACCCCTCCACTTT; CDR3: CASSAPRDRNSPLHF
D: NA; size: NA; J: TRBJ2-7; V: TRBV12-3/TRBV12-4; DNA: TGTGCCAGCAGCCAGAGCAGACTCTACGAGCAGTACTTC; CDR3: CASSQSRLYEQYF
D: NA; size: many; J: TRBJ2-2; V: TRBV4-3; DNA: TGCGCCAGCAGCCAGAGGCAGGGCGGGGAGCTGTTTTTT; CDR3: CASSQRQGGELFF
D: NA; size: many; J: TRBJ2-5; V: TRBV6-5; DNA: TGTGCCAGCAGTTACTCGACTTTGGGGATAGAGACCCAGTACTTC; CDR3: CASSYSTLGIETQYF
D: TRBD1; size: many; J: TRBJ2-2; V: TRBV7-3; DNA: TGTGCCAGCAGCTCCCGGACAGGGGAGAACACCGGGGAGCTGTTTTTT; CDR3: CASSSRTGENTGELFF
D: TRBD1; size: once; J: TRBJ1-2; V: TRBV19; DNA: TGTGCCAGTAGAACAGACAGGGACGGCTACACCTTC; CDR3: CASRTDRDGYTF
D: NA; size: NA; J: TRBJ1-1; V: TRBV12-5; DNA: TGTGCTAGTGGTTTTACCGACACTAGGTGGATCTTT; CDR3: CASGFTDTRWIF
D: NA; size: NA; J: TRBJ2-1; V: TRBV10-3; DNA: TGTGCCATCAGGAGAGACACCGTCCGCAATGAGCAGTTCTTC; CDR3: CAIRRDTVRNEQFF
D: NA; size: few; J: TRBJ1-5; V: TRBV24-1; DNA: TGTGCCACCAGTAAAGGGTGGAATCAGCCCCAGCATTTT; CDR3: CATSKGWNQPQHF
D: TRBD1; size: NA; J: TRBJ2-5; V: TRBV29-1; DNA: TGCAGCGTTGAGCAGGGGGCGGGGGAGACCCAGTACTTC; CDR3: CSVEQGAGETQYF
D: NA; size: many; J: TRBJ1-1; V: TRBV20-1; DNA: TGCAGTGCTAGTGACTACACTGAAGCTTTCTTT; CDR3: CSASDYTEAFF
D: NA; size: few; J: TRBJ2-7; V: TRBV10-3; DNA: TGTGCCATCAGTGAGTCGCCACAATTACCCTACGAGCAGTACTTC; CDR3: CAISESPQLPYEQYF
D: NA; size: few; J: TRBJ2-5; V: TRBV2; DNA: TGTGCCACCAGAGTGGAGGTTTGGGAGACCCAGTACTTC; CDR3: CATRVEVWETQYF
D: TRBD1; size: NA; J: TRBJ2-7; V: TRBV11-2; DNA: TGTGCCAGCAGCTTAGGTCGGACAGGGGGGGGCGAGCAGTACTTC; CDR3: CASSLGRTGGGEQYF
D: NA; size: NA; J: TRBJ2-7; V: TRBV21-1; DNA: TGTGCCAGCAGCCCGGATGGGGGGGGGCTGAGGGAGCAGTACTTC; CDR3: CASSPDGGGLREQYF
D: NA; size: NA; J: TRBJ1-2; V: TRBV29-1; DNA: TGCAGCGTTGGGGGGGGGTTTAGTGACTATGGCTACACCTTC; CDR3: CSVGGGFSDYGYTF
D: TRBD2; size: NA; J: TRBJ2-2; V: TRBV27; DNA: TGTGCCAGCAGTCCGGGGACTAGCGGGGGGACCGGGGAGCTGTTTTTT; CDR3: CASSPGTSGGTGELFF
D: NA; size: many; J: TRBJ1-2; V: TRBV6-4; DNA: TGTGCCAGCAGTGGGGAGGGAACCTATGGCTACACCTTC; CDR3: CASSGEGTYGYTF
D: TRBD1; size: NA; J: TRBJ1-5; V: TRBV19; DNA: TGTGCCAGTAGTTTATACCCCGGACAGGGGGCGCGGTCTGGCAATCAGCCCCAGCATTTT; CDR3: CASSLYPGQGARSGNQPQHF
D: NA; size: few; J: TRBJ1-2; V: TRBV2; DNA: TGTGCCAGCAATGGGGGGTATGGCCACACCTTC; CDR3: CASNGGYGHTF
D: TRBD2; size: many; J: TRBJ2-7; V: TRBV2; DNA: TGTGCCAGCAGGGGGGGGAGCTACGAGCAGTACTTC; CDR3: CASRGGSYEQYF
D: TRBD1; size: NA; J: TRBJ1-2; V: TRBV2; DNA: TGTGCCAGCAGTGGGGGGACAGGTGACAACTATGGCTACACCTTC; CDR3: CASSGGTGDNYGYTF
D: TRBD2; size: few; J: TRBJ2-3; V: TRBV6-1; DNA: TGTGCCAGCAGTGAGACAGCGGGGGGGCAGAGAGATACGCAGTATTTT; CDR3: CASSETAGGQRDTQYF
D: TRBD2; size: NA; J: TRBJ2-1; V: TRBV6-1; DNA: TGTGCCAGCAGTGTACTAGCGGGGGGGTCCTACAATGAGCAGTTCTTC; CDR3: CASSVLAGGSYNEQFF
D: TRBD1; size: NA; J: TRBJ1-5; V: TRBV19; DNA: TGTGCCAGTACCCATGGACAGGAGAGGCAGCCCCAGCATTTT; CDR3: CASTHGQERQPQHF
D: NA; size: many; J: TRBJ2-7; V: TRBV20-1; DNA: TGCAGTGCTAGTTCGGCAGAGAGGTTTATTCTATACGAGCAGTACTTC; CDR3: CSASSAERFILYEQYF
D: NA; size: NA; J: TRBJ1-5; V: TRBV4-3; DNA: TGCGCCAGCAGCCAAGACGGGGGGGTTCAGCCCCAGCATTTT; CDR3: CASSQDGGVQPQHF
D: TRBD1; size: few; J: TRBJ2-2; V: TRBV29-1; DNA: TGCAGCGTTTGGGACAGGTCGAACACCGGGGAGCTGTTTTTT; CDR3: CSVWDRSNTGELFF
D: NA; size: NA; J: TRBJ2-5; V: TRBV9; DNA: TGTGCCAGCAGCGTAGGTGGTGGGGTCCTGGAGACCCAGTACTTC; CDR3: CASSVGGGVLETQYF
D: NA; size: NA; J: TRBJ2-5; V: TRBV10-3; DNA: TGTGCCATCACGGGTAGCCAAGAGACCCAGTACTTC; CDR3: CAITGSQETQYF
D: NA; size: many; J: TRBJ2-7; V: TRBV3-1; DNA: TGTGCCAGCAGCCACTTCGGACATTACGAGCAGTACTTC; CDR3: CASSHFGHYEQYF
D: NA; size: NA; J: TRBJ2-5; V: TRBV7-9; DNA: TGTGCCAGCAGCCCTTCACAGGGACGGGTAGAGACCCAGTACTTC; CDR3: CASSPSQGRVETQYF
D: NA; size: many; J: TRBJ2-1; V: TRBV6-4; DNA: TGTGCCAGCAGTGACTACCCAGGCTATCAGCAGTTCTTC; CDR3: CASSDYPGYQQFF
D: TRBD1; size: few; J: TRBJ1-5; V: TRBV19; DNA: TGTGCCAGTAGTAAGGACAGGGTGGGTAGGGGCAATCAGCCCCAGCATTTT; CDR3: CASSKDRVGRGNQPQHF
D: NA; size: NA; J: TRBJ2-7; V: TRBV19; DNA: TGTGCCGCCCGGGGCAGCCTCCTCTACGAGCAGTACTTC; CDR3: CAARGSLLYEQYF